This TCR beta chain was identified in a study of molecular identifiers for immune sequencing clone quantification. The CDR3 consists of 15 residues. Germline V lookup: CDR1 MGHRA, CDR2 YSYEKL. V lost 0 bases, J lost 2 bases, and 9 bases lay in between. Via MiXCR, TCRdb re-called the PCR reads, giving one row per CDR3 protein. The sample has approximately 630,000 distinct CDR3 sequences, roughly 27% seen once. This clonotype was recorded many times. The source is a human donor in good health. Some libraries in this study had Jurkat cell RNA spiked in. The chain combines TRBV4-1 with TRBJ2-3, with D unresolved. Material for sequencing was naive CD8+ T cells from blood, with Jurkat cell RNA spiked in. Subset meaning: FACS-sorted CD8+CD4-CCR7+CD45RA+ naive T cells. The CDR3 bases are TGCGCCAGCAGCCAAGATGGGCTTTCCACAGATACGCAGTATTTT. Encoded protein: CASSQDGLSTDTQYF.